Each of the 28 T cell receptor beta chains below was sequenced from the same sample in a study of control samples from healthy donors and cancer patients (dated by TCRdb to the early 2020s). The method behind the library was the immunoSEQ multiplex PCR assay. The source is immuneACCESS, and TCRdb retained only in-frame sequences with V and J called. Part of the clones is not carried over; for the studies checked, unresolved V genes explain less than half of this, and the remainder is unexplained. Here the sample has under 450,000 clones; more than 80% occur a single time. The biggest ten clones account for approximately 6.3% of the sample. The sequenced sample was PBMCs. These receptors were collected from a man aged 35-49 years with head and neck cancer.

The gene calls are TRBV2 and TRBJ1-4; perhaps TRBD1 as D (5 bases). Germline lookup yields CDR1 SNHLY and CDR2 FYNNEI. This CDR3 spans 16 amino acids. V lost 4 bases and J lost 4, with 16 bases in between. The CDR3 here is CASSVLLGDNNEKLFF. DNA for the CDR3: TGTGCCAGCAGTGTCCTGTTGGGGGATAATAATGAAAAACTGTTTTTT.

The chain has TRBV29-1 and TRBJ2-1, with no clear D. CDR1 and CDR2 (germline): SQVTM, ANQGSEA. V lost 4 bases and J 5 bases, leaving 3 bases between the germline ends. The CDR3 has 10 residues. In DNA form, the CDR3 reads TGCAGCGTTGCCCACAATGAGCAGTTCTTC. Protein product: CSVAHNEQFF.

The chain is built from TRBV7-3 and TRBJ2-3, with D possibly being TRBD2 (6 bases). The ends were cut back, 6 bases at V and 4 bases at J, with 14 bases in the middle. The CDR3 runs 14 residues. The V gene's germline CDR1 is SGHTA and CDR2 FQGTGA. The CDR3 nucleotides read TGTGCCAGCAGTCCCTCTAGCGTAGCAGATACGCAGTATTTT. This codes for CASSPSSVADTQYF.

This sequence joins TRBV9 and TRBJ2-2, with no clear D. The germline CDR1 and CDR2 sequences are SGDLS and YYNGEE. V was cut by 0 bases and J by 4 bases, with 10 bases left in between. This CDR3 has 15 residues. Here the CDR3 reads CASSVGITGTGELFF. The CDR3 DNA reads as TGTGCCAGCAGCGTAGGGATCACCGGCACCGGGGAGCTGTTTTTT. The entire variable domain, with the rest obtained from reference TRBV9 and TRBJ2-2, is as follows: DSGVTQTPKHLITATGQRVTLRCSPRSGDLSVYWYQQSLDQGLQFLIQYYNGEERAKGNILERFSAQQFPDLHSELNLSSLELGDSALYFCASSVGITGTGELFFGEGSRLTVL.

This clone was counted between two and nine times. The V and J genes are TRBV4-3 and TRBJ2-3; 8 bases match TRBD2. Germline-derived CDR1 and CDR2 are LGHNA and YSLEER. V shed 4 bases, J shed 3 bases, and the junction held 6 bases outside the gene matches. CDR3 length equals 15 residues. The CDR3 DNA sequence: TGCGCCAGCAGCCCTACGGGGGGGCTAACAGATACGCAGTATTTT. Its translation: CASSPTGGLTDTQYF.

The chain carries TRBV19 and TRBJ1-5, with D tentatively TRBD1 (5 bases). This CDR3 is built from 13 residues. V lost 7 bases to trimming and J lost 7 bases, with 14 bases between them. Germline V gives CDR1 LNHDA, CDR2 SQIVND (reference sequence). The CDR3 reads CASTQGREQPQHF. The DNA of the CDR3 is TGTGCCAGTACCCAGGGCAGGGAACAGCCCCAGCATTTT.

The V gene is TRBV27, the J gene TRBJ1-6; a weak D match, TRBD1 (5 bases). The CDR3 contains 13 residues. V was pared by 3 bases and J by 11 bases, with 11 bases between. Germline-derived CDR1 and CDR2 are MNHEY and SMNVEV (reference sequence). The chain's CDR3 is CASSFGEGAPLHF. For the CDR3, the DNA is TGTGCCAGCAGTTTCGGGGAAGGGGCACCCCTCCACTTT.

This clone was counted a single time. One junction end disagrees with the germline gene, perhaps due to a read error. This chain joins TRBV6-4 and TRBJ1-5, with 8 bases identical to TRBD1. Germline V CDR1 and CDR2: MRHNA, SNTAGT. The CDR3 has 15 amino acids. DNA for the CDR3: TGTGCCAGCAGTGAGGCCCCAGGGGGCAACCAGCCCCAGCATTTT. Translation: CASSEAPGGNQPQHF.

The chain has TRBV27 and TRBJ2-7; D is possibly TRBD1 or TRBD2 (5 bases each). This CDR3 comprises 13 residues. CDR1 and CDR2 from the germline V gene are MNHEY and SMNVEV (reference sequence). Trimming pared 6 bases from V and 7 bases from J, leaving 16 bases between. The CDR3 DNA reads TGTGCCAGCAGCCCCCGGGACCAGAGGGAGCAGTACTTC. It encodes CASSPRDQREQYF.

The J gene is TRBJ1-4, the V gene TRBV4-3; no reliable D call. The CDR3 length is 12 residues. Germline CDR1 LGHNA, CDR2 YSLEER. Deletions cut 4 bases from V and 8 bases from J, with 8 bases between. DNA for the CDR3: TGCGCCAGCAGCCTCCTCGGGGAAAAACTGTTTTTT. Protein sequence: CASSLLGEKLFF.

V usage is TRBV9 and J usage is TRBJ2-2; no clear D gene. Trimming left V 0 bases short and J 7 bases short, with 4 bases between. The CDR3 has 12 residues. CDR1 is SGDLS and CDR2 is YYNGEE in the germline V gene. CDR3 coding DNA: TGTGCCAGCAGCGTAGTTGTCGGGGAGCTGTTTTTT. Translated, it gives CASSVVVGELFF.

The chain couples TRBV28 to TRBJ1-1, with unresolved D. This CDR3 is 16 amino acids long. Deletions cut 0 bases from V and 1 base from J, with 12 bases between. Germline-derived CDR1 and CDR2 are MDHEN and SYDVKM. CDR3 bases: TGTGCCAGCAGTTTATGGTCGAGGGCGCCGAACACTGAAGCTTTCTTT. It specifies CASSLWSRAPNTEAFF. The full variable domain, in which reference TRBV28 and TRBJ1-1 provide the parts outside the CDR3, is DVKVTQSSRYLVKRTGEKVFLECVQDMDHENMFWYRQDPGLGLRLIYFSYDVKMKEKGDIPEGYSVSREKKERFSLILESASTNQTSMYLCASSLWSRAPNTEAFFGQGTRLTVV.

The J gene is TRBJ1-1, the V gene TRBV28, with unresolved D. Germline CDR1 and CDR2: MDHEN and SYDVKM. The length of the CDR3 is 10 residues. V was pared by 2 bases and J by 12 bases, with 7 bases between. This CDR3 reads CASSLNVPFF. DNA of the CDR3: TGTGCCAGCAGTTTAAACGTACCTTTCTTT.

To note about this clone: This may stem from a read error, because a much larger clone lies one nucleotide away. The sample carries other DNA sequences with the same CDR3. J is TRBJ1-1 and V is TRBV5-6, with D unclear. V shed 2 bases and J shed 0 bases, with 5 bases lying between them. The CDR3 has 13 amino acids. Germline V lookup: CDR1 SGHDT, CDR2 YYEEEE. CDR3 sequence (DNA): TGTGCCAGCAGCTTTAGGGTGAACACTGAAGCTTTCTTT. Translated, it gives CASSFRVNTEAFF.

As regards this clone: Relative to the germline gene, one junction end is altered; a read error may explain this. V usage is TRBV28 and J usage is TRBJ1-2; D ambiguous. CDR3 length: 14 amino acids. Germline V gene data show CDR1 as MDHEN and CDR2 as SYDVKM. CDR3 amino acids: CASSLSTGGYGYTF. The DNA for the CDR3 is TGTGCCAGCAGCTTATCGACGGGTGGATACGGCTACACCTTC.

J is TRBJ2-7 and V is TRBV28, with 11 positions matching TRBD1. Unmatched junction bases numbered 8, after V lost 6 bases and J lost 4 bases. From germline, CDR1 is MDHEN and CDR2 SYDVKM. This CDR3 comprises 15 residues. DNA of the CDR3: TGTGCCAGCAGGTCCCCCGGGACAGGGGGTTACGAGCAGTACTTC. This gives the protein CASRSPGTGGYEQYF. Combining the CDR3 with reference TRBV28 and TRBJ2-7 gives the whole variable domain DVKVTQSSRYLVKRTGEKVFLECVQDMDHENMFWYRQDPGLGLRLIYFSYDVKMKEKGDIPEGYSVSREKKERFSLILESASTNQTSMYLCASRSPGTGGYEQYFGPGTRLTVT.

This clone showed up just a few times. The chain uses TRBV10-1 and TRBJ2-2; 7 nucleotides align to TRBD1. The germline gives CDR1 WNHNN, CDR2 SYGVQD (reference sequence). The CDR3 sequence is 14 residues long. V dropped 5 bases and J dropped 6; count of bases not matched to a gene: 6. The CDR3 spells CASSTRGSAGELFF. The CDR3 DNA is TGCGCCAGCAGTACCAGGGGGAGCGCCGGGGAGCTGTTTTTT.

The CDR3 spells CAWTTSGLQETQYF. The CDR3 DNA follows: TGTGCCTGGACCACATCAGGGCTTCAAGAGACCCAGTACTTC. V usage is TRBV30 and J usage is TRBJ2-5; tentative D call: TRBD1 (5 bases). The CDR3 length is 14 residues. Trimming took off 4 bases at V and 2 bases at J, with 14 bases between the two ends. From germline, CDR1 is GTSNPN and CDR2 SVGIG (reference sequence).

The CDR3 sequence is CASSRGTGSSYEQYF. Here the CDR3 DNA reads TGTGCCAGCAGCCGGGGGACAGGGAGCTCCTACGAGCAGTACTTC. The chain has TRBV5-6 and TRBJ2-7; TRBD1 matches at 9 bases. The V gene end was trimmed by 4 bases and the J gene end by 0 bases; junction bases not matched to a gene: 5. Germline V lookup: CDR1 SGHDT, CDR2 YYEEEE. The CDR3 is made up of 15 amino acids.

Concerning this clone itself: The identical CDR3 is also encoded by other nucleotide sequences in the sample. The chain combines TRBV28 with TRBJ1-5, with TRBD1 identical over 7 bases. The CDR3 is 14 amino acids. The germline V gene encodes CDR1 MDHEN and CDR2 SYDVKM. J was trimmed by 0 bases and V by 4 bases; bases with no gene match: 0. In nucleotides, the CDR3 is TGTGCCAGCAGTTCAGGGGGTAGCAATCAGCCCCAGCATTTT. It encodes CASSSGGSNQPQHF.

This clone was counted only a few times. The CDR3 sequence: CASSLDRPNEQFF. In nucleotides, the CDR3 is TGTGCCAGCAGCTTAGATCGACCCAATGAGCAGTTCTTC. The rearrangement joins TRBV11-2 to TRBJ2-1; the D is unclear. The CDR3 loop spans 13 amino acids. V shed 0 bases and J shed 6 bases, with 6 bases lying between them. Per the germline V gene, CDR1 is SGHAT and CDR2 is FQNNGV.

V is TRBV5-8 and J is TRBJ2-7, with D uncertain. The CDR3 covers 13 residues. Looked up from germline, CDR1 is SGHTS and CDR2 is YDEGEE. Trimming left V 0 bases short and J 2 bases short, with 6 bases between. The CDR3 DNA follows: TGTGCCAGCAGCTTGGATTCCGCCTACGAGCAGTACTTC. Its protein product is CASSLDSAYEQYF.

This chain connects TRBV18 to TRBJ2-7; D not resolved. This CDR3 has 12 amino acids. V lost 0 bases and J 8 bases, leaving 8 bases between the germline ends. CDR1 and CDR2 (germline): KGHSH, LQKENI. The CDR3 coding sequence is TGTGCCAGCTCACCACCGGAGTCCCAGCAGTACTTC. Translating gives CASSPPESQQYF.

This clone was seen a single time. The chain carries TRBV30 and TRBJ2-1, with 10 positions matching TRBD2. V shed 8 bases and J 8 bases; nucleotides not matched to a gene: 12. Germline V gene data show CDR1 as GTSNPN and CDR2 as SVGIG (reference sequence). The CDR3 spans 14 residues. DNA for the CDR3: TGTGCCAGCTCGCTGGGACTAGCGAACTATGAGCAGTTCTTC. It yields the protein CASSLGLANYEQFF.

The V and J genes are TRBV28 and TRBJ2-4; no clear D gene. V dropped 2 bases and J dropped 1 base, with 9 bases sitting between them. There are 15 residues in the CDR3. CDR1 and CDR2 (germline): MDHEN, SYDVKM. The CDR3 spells CASSLPTGAKNIQYF. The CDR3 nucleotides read TGTGCCAGCAGTTTACCTACTGGGGCCAAAAACATTCAGTACTTC. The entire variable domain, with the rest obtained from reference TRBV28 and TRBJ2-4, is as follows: DVKVTQSSRYLVKRTGEKVFLECVQDMDHENMFWYRQDPGLGLRLIYFSYDVKMKEKGDIPEGYSVSREKKERFSLILESASTNQTSMYLCASSLPTGAKNIQYFGAGTRLSVL.

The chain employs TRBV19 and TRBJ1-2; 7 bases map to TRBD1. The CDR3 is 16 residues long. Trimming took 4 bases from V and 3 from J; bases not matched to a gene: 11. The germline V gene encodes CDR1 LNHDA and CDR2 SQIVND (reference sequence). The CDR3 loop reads CASSKLQGTRDYGYTF. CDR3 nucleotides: TGTGCCAGTAGTAAATTACAGGGGACGCGCGACTATGGCTACACCTTC.

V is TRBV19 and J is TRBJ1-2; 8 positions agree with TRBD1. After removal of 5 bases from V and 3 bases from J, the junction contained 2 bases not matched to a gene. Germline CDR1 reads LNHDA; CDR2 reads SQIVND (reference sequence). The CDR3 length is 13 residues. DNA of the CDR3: TGTGCCAGTAGTGTGGACAGGGACTATGGCTACACCTTC. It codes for CASSVDRDYGYTF.

CDR3 nucleotides: TGTGCCAGCAGCTCGTTGAAGAACACTGAAGCTTTCTTT. Encoded protein: CASSSLKNTEAFF. The chain combines TRBV5-4 with TRBJ1-1, with D uncertain. Germline CDR1 SGHNT, CDR2 YYREEE (reference sequence). The V end lost 3 bases, the J end lost 1 base, and 7 bases lay between the germline ends. This CDR3 has 13 residues.